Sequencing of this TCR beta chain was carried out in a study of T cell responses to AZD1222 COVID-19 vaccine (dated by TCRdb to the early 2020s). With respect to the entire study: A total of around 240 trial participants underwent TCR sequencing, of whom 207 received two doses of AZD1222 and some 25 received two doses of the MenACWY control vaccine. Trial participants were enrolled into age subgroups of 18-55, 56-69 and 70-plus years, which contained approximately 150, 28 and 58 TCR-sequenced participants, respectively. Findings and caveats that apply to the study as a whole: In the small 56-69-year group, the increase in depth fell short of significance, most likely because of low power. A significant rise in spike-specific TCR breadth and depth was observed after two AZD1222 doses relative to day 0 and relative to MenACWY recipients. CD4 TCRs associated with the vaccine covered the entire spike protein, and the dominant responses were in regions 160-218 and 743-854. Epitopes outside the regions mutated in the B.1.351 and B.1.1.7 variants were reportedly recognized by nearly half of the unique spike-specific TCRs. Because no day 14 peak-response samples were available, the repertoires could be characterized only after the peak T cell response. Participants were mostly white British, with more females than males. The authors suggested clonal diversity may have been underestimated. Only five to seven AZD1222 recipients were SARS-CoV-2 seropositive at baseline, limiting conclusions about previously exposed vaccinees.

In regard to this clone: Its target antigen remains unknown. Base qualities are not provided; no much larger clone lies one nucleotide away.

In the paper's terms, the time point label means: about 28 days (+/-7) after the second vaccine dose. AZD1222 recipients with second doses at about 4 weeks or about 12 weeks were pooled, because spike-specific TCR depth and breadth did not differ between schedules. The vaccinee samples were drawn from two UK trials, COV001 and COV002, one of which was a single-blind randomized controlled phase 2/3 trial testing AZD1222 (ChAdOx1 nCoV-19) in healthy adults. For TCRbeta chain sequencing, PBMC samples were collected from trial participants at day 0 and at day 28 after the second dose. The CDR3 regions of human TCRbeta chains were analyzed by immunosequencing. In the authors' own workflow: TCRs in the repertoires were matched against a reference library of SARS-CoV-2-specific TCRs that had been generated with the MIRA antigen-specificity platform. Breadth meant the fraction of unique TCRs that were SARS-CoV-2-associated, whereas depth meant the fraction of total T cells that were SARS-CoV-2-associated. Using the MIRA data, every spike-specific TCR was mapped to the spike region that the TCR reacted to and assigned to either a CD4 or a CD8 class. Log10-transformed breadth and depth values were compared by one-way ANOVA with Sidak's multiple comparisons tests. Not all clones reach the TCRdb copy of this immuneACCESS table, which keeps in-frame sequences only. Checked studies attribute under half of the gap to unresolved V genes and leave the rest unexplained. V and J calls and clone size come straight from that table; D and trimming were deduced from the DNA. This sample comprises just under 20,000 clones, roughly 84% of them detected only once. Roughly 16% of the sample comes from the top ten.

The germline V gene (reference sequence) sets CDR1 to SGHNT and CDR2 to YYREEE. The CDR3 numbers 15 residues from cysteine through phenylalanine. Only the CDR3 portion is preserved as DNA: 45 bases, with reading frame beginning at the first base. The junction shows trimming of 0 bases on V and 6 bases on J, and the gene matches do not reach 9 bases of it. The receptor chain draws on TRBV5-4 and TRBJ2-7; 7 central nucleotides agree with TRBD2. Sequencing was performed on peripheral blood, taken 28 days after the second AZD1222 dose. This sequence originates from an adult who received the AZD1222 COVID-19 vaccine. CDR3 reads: CASSLAGGRAFEQYF. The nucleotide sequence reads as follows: TGTGCCAGCAGCTTGGCCGGAGGGAGGGCCTTCGAGCAGTACTTC.